The source of this TCR beta chain is a study of beta chain features in type 1 diabetes. This CDR3 contains 15 residues. CDR1 and CDR2 (germline): SQVTM, ANQGSEA. Losses at the gene ends were 2 bases for V and 5 bases for J; bases not matched to a gene: 8. Regarding the study as a whole: Moderately but significantly shorter TCRB CDR3s were found in Type 1 diabetes patients in all four CD4+ subsets. Within patients, naive, central memory and Treg TCRB repertoires seemed more similar than within healthy donors. Patients with type 1 diabetes showed fewer VDJ junction insertions and more deletions.

Every bit of the isolated RNA underwent reverse transcription, so sequencing read expressed TCRB transcripts. Naive, central memory and regulatory T cell samples came to a mean of about 4 million reads. The repertoire was sequenced with immunoSEQ multiplex PCR; TCRdb's copy has only in-frame clones and lacks some. The sample carries a few hundred thousand clones, around 16% recorded once. This clone was seen a few times. No antigen is known for it. This rearrangement joins TRBV29-1 to TRBJ2-2, with TRBD1 identical over 7 bases. The sequenced material came from naive CD4+ T cells from blood. The sequence was obtained from a man in his late teens or twenties with type 1 diabetes. DNA for the CDR3: TGCAGCGTTGAAAAGAGAGGGGGCGGAACCGGGGAGCTGTTTTTT. Translation gives CSVEKRGGGTGELFF.